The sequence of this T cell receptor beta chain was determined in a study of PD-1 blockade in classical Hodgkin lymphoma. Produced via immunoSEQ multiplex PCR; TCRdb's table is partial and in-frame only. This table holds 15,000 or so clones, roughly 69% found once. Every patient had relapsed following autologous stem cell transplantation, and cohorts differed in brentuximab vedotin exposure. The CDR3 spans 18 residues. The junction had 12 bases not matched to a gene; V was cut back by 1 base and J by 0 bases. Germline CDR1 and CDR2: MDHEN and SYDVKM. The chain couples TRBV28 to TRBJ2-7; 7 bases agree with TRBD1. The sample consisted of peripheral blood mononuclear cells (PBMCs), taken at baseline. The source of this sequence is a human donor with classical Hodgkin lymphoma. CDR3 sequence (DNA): TGTGCCAGCAGTTTATTCGGTAAGATTGGGACAGTCTCCTACGAGCAGTACTTC. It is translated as CASSLFGKIGTVSYEQYF.